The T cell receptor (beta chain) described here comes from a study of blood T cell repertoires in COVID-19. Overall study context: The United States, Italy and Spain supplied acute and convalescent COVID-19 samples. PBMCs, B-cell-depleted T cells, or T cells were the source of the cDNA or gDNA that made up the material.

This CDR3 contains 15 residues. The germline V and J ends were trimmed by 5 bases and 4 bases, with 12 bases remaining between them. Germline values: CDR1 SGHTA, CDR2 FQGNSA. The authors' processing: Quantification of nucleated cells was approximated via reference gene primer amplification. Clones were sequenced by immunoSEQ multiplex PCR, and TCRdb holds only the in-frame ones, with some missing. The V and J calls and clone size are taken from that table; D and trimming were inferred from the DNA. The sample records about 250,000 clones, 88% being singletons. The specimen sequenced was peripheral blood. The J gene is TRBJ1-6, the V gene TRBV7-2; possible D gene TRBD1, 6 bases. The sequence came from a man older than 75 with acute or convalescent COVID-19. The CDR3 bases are TGTGCCAGCAGCCCCCGACAGGCTTATAATTCACCCCTCCACTTT. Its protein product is CASSPRQAYNSPLHF.